Listed here are 2 T cell receptor beta chains from one sample, sequenced in a study of T cell repertoires in cytomegalovirus infection. TCRdb re-analysed the reads in MiXCR, keeping a single row per CDR3 protein. Of roughly 280,000 distinct CDR3 sequences listed, roughly a fifth were seen once; the top ten hold 15% to 20%. Their recognized antigens are unknown. The starting material was cultured PBMCs, obtained from culture after CMV antigen stimulation. These receptors all stem from a human donor in good health (CMV status not recorded). Some clones in this sample may be carry-over from other donors' samples.

This clonotype was observed at least ten times. This chain links TRBV7-2 with TRBJ2-7; D perhaps matches TRBD2 (6 bases). The CDR3 runs 16 residues. CDR1 SGHTA and CDR2 FQGNSA come from the germline V gene. The V end was cut by 5 bases, the J end by 3 bases, with 20 bases between. CDR3 protein: CASSPSLTRGFYEQYV. The DNA of the CDR3 is TGTGCCAGCAGCCCCTCCCTGACTAGGGGCTTCTACGAGCAGTACGTC.

The V call is TRBV7-8, the J call TRBJ2-2; no definite D call. The CDR3 runs to 12 residues. Trimming cost V 4 bases and J 7 bases, with 7 bases left between them. CDR1 and CDR2 from the germline V gene are SGHVS and FQNEAQ. The CDR3: CASSSTGGELFF. As DNA, the CDR3 is TGTGCCAGCAGCTCCACGGGCGGGGAGCTGTTTTTT. Supplemented by reference TRBV7-8 and TRBJ2-2, the full variable domain reads GAGVSQSPRYKVAKRGQDVALRCDPISGHVSLFWYQQALGQGPEFLTYFQNEAQLDKSGLPSDRFFAERPEGSVSTLKIQRTQQEDSAVYLCASSSTGGELFFGEGSRLTVL.